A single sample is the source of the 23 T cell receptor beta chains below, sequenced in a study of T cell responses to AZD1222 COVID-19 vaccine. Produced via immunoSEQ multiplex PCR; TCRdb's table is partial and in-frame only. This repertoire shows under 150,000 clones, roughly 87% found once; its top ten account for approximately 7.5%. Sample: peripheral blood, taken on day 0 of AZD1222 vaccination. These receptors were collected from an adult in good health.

The DNA for the CDR3 is TGTGCCAGCAGCCGCCCCGGGTCCCTCTACGAGCAGTACTTC. Its protein is CASSRPGSLYEQYF. The V call is TRBV7-3, the J call TRBJ2-7; D not certain. The length of the CDR3 is 14 residues. CDR1 SGHTA and CDR2 FQGTGA come from the germline V gene. The ends were cut back, 5 bases at V and 3 bases at J, with 14 bases in the middle.

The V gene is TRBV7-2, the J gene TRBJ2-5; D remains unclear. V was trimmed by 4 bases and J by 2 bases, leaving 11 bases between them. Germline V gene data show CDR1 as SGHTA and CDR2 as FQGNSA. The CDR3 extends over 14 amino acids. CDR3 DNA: TGTGCCAGCAGCTATCAAATGGGACAAGAGACCCAGTACTTC. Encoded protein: CASSYQMGQETQYF.

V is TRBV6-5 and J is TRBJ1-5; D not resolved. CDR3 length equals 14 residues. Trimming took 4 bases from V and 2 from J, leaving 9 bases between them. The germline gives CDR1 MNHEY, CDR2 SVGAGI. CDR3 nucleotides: TGTGCCAGCAGTTTAGGGCAGGGCAATCAGCCCCAGCATTTT. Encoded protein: CASSLGQGNQPQHF.

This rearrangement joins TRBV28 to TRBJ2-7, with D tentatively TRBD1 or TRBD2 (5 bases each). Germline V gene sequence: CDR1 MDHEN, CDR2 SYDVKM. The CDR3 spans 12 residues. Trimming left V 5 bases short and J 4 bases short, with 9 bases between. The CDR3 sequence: CASSRGRYEQYF. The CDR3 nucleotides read TGTGCCAGCAGTCGGGGCCGGTACGAGCAGTACTTC.

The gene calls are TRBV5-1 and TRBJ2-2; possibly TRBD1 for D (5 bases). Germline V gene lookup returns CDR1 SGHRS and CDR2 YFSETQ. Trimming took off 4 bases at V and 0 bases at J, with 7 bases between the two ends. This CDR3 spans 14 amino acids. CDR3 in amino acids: CASSGRANTGELFF. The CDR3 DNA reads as TGCGCCAGCAGCGGCAGGGCGAACACCGGGGAGCTGTTTTTT.

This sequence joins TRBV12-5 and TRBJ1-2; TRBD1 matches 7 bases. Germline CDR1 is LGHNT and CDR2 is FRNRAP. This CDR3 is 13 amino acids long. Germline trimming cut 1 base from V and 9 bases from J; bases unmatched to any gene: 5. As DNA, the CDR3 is TGTGCTAGTGGTTTGGGGAACAGGGGTAGCTACACCTTC. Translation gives CASGLGNRGSYTF.

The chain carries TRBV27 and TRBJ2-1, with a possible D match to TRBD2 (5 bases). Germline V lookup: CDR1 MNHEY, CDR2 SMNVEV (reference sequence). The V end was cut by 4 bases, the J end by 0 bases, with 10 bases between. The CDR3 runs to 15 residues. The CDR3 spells CASSYSEDSYNEQFF. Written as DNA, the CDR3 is TGTGCCAGCAGTTATTCGGAGGACTCCTACAATGAGCAGTTCTTC.

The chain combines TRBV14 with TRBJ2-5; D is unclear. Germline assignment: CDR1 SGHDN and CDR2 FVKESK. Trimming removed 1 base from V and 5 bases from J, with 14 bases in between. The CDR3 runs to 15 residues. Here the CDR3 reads CASSQGGFPRETQYF. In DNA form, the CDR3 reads TGTGCCAGCAGCCAAGGAGGCTTTCCCCGGGAGACCCAGTACTTC.

The CDR3 sequence: CASTGTGEQYF. The CDR3 DNA is TGTGCCAGCACCGGAACGGGGGAGCAGTACTTC. The chain couples TRBV6-5 to TRBJ2-7; D is possibly TRBD2 (5 bases). CDR3 length: 11 residues. Germline V CDR1 and CDR2: MNHEY, SVGAGI. V was clipped by 7 bases and J by 7 bases, with 11 bases between them.

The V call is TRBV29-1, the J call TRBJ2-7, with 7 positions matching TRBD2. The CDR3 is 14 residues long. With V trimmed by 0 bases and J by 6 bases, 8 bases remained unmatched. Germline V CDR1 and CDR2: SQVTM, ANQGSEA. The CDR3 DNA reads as TGCAGCGTTGAAGATGGGCAGGGAGGGCGCGAGCAGTACTTC. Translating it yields CSVEDGQGGREQYF.

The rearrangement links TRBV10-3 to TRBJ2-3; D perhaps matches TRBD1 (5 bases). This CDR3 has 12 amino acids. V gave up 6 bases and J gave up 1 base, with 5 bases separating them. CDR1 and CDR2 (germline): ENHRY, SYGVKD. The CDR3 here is CAIRTGTDTQYF. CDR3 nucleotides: TGTGCCATCAGGACAGGCACAGATACGCAGTATTTT.

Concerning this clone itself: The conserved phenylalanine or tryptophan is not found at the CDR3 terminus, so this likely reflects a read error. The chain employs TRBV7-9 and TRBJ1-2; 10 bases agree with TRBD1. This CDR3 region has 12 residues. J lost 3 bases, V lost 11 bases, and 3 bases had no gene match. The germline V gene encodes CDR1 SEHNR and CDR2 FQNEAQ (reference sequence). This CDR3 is CAGQGEDYGYTL. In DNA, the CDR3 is TGTGCCGGACAGGGGGAGGACTATGGCTACACCCTC.

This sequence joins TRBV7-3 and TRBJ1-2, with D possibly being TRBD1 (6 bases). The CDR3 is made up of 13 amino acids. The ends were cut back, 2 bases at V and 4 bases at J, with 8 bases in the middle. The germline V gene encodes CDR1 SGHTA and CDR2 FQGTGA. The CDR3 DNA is TGTGCCAGCAGCTTAGACAGGATCTATGGCTACACCTTC. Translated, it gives CASSLDRIYGYTF. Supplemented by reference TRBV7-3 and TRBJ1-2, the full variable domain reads GAGVSQTPSNKVTEKGKYVELRCDPISGHTALYWYRQSLGQGPEFLIYFQGTGAADDSGLPNDRFFAVRPEGSVSTLKIQRTERGDSAVYLCASSLDRIYGYTFGSGTRLTVV.

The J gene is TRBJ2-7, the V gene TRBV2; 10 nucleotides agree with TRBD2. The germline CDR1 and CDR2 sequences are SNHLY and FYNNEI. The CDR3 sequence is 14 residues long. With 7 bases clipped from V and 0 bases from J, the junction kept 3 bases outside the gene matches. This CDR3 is CASKASGSSYEQYF. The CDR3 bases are TGTGCCAGCAAGGCTAGCGGGAGCTCCTACGAGCAGTACTTC.

Here the CDR3 DNA reads TGTGCCAGCAGCTTGGGACTTAAAGAGACCCAGTACTTC. Its translation: CASSLGLKETQYF. The chain links TRBV5-8 to TRBJ2-5; D remains ambiguous. This CDR3 is built from 13 residues. V lost 0 bases and J lost 3, with 6 bases in between. CDR1 is SGHTS, CDR2 YDEGEE, per germline. The whole variable domain, remainder taken from reference TRBV5-8 and TRBJ2-5, is EAGVTQSPTHLIKTRGQQATLRCSPISGHTSVYWYQQALGLGLQFLLWYDEGEERNRGNFPPRFSGRQFPNYSSELNVNALELEDSALYLCASSLGLKETQYFGPGTRLLVL.

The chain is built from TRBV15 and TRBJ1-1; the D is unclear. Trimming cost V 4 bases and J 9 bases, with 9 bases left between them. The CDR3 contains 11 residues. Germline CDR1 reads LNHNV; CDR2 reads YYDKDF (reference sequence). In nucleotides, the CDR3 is TGTGCCACCAGCATTAAGGTACAAGCTTTCTTT. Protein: CATSIKVQAFF. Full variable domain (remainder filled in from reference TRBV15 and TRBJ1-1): DAMVIQNPRYQVTQFGKPVTLSCSQTLNHNVMYWYQQKSSQAPKLLFHYYDKDFNNEADTPDNFQSRRPNTSFCFLDIRSPGLGDTAMYLCATSIKVQAFFGQGTRLTVV.

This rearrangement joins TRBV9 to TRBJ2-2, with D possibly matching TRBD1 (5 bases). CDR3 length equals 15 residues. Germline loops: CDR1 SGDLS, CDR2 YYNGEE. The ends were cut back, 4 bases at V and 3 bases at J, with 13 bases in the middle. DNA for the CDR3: TGTGCCAGCAGCCCGATAGTGACAGACACCGGGGAGCTGTTTTTT. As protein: CASSPIVTDTGELFF. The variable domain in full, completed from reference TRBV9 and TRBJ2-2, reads DSGVTQTPKHLITATGQRVTLRCSPRSGDLSVYWYQQSLDQGLQFLIQYYNGEERAKGNILERFSAQQFPDLHSELNLSSLELGDSALYFCASSPIVTDTGELFFGEGSRLTVL.

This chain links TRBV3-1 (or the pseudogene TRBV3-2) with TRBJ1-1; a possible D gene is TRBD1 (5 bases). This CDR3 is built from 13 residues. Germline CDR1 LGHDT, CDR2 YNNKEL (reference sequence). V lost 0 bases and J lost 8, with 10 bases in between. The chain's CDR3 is CASSQDWGREAFF. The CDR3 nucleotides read TGTGCCAGCAGCCAAGACTGGGGCAGGGAAGCTTTCTTT.

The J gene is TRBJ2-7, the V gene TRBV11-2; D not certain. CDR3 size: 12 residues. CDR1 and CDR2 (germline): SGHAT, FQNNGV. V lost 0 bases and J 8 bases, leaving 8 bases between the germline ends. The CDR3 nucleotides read TGTGCCAGCAGCTTAGAGCGGCAGCAGCAGTACTTC. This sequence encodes CASSLERQQQYF.

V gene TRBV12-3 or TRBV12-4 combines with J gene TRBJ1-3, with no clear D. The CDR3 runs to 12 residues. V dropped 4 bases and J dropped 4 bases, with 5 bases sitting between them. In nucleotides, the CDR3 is TGTGCCAGCAGTTATTCAGGAAACACCATATATTTT. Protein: CASSYSGNTIYF.

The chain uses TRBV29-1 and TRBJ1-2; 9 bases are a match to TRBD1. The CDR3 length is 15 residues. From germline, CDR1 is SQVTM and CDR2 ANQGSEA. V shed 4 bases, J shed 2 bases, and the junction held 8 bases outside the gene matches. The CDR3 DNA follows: TGCAGCGTTGGGGTCACAGGGGGCCGGAACTATGGCTACACCTTC. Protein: CSVGVTGGRNYGYTF.

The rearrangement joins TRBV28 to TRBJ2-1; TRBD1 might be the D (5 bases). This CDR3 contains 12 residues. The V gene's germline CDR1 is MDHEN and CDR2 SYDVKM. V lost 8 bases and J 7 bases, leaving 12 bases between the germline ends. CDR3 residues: CASRAQGNEQFF. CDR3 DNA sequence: TGTGCCAGCCGAGCGCAGGGTAATGAGCAGTTCTTC.

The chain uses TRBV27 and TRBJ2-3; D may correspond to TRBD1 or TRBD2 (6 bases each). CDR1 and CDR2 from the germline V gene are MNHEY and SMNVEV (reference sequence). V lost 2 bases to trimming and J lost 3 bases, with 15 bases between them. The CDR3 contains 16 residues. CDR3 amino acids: CASSLGTRRGTDTQYF. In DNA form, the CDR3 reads TGTGCCAGCAGTTTAGGCACCCGGAGGGGGACAGATACGCAGTATTTT.